These T cell receptor beta chains were read from a single sample in a study of control samples from healthy donors and cancer patients. TCRdb's copy holds only in-frame clones and misses some; the assay was immunoSEQ multiplex PCR. This sample has approximately 89,000 clones; about 89% occur once, and the top ten carry around a fifth. Material: blood. The receptors were gathered from a man aged 45 to 65 in good health. CDR3s include the opening cysteine and the closing phenylalanine or tryptophan. D genes are given only for firm matches. Rows give clone size only sometimes, using once, few, many, or a class for an expanded clone.

-	TRBV30	TRBJ2-7	-	CACVTVSYEQYF	TGTGCCTGTGTGACAGTATCCTACGAGCAGTACTTC
-	TRBV7-8	TRBJ2-2	TRBD2	CASSHWTSDTGELFF	TGTGCCAGCAGCCATTGGACTAGTGACACCGGGGAGCTGTTTTTT
-	TRBV29-1	TRBJ1-1	-	CSVEWGGPETEAFF	TGCAGCGTTGAATGGGGGGGTCCGGAAACTGAAGCTTTCTTT
-	TRBV19	TRBJ2-3	TRBD2	CASSIRGGTNTDTQYF	TGTGCCAGTAGTATCCGCGGGGGTACGAACACAGATACGCAGTATTTT
-	TRBV5-4	TRBJ1-2	-	CASSLAVQNYGYTF	TGTGCCAGCAGCTTGGCGGTACAGAACTATGGCTACACCTTC
-	TRBV3-1/TRBV3-2	TRBJ2-2	-	CASSQSGGGTGELFF	TGTGCCAGCAGCCAATCTGGAGGAGGCACCGGGGAGCTGTTTTTT
-	TRBV4-3	TRBJ2-1	TRBD2	CASSPLAGAYNEQFF	TGCGCCAGCAGCCCTCTAGCGGGGGCCTACAATGAGCAGTTCTTC
-	TRBV4-3	TRBJ1-5	-	CASSQDWMSNQPQHF	TGCGCCAGCAGCCAAGATTGGATGAGCAATCAGCCCCAGCATTTT
-	TRBV14	TRBJ2-1	-	CASSPGRRQFF	TGTGCCAGCAGCCCGGGACGTAGGCAGTTCTTC
-	TRBV14	TRBJ1-5	TRBD1	CASRPGTDVSGSNQPQHF	TGTGCCAGCAGGCCCGGGACAGATGTATCGGGTAGCAATCAGCCCCAGCATTTT
-	TRBV4-1	TRBJ1-5	-	CASSQDGDQPQHF	TGCGCCAGCAGCCAGGATGGGGATCAGCCCCAGCATTTT
-	TRBV5-4	TRBJ2-3	TRBD2	CASSPGASGPTDTQYF	TGTGCCAGCAGCCCCGGTGCTAGCGGACCCACAGATACGCAGTATTTT
-	TRBV6-5	TRBJ1-5	-	CASSPMVDSNQPQHF	TGTGCCAGCAGCCCCATGGTAGATAGCAATCAGCCCCAGCATTTT
-	TRBV11-3	TRBJ1-6	-	CASSLGGENSPLHF	TGTGCCAGCAGCTTAGGGGGAGAGAATTCACCCCTCCACTTT
-	TRBV5-5	TRBJ2-7	TRBD1	CASSLGQASYEQYF	TGTGCCAGCAGTTTGGGACAGGCCTCCTACGAGCAGTACTTC
-	TRBV5-1	TRBJ2-3	TRBD2	CASSLGVAGGPGVDTQYF	TGCGCCAGCAGCTTGGGGGTAGCGGGAGGGCCCGGAGTGGATACGCAGTATTTT
-	TRBV30	TRBJ1-1	-	CAWSVGGSGTEAFF	TGTGCCTGGAGTGTTGGCGGTTCCGGCACTGAAGCTTTCTTT
-	TRBV7-3	TRBJ2-7	-	CASSSDGTVFEQYF	TGTGCCAGCAGCTCCGATGGGACTGTCTTCGAGCAGTACTTC
-	TRBV24-1	TRBJ1-6	-	CATSDSRLGRDSPLHF	TGTGCCACCAGTGACTCCCGGCTGGGGAGGGATTCACCCCTCCACTTT
-	TRBV12-5	TRBJ1-1	-	CASGPSTGENTEAFF	TGTGCTAGTGGTCCATCGACAGGAGAGAACACTGAAGCTTTCTTT
-	TRBV12-5	TRBJ1-2	TRBD1	CASGLATGLYGYTF	TGTGCTAGTGGTTTGGCGACAGGGCTCTATGGCTACACCTTC
-	TRBV15	TRBJ1-2	-	CATHPGAGYGYTF	TGTGCCACACACCCCGGGGCTGGCTATGGCTACACCTTC
once	TRBV7-9	TRBJ2-5	TRBD2	CASSFPLAGVYF	TGTGCCAGCAGCTTCCCACTAGCGGGAGTATACTTC
-	TRBV7-6	TRBJ2-5	TRBD2	CASSLFLAGGQETQYF	TGTGCCAGCAGCTTATTTCTAGCGGGAGGCCAAGAGACCCAGTACTTC
few	TRBV27	TRBJ2-1	TRBD2	CASSSLFSGNEDNEQFF	TGTGCCAGCAGTTCCCTCTTTAGCGGGAACGAGGACAATGAGCAGTTCTTC
-	TRBV7-2	TRBJ1-5	-	CASSLGGGSNQPQHF	TGTGCCAGCAGCTTAGGAGGAGGGAGCAATCAGCCCCAGCATTTT
-	TRBV9	TRBJ2-5	TRBD2	CASSGVAGGPSETQYF	TGTGCCAGCAGCGGAGTAGCGGGGGGGCCTTCGGAGACCCAGTACTTC
-	TRBV9	TRBJ2-3	TRBD2	CASSAGTSGGAVDTQYF	TGTGCCAGCAGCGCCGGGACTAGCGGGGGGGCCGTAGATACGCAGTATTTT
-	TRBV3-1/TRBV3-2	TRBJ1-6	-	CASSPFSSYNSPLHF	TGTGCCAGCAGCCCTTTTAGCTCCTATAATTCACCCCTCCACTTT
once	TRBV2	TRBJ2-7	TRBD1	CASGGQVYEQYF	TGTGCCAGCGGAGGACAGGTATACGAGCAGTACTTC
-	TRBV24-1	TRBJ2-1	-	CATSDTRSYNEQFF	TGTGCCACCAGTGATACCCGTTCCTACAATGAGCAGTTCTTC
once	TRBV28	TRBJ1-5	-	CASSLGPGNQPQHF	TGTGCCAGCAGTTTGGGACCCGGGAATCAGCCCCAGCATTTT
-	TRBV5-4	TRBJ2-1	TRBD1	CASSPGTGAYNEQFF	TGTGCCAGCAGTCCCGGGACAGGGGCTTACAATGAGCAGTTCTTC
-	TRBV29-1	TRBJ1-1	-	CSGGTGAEAFF	TGCAGCGGAGGGACCGGTGCAGAAGCTTTCTTT
few	TRBV4-2	TRBJ2-3	TRBD2	CASSQDQASGGGDTQYF	TGTGCCAGCAGCCAAGATCAGGCAAGCGGGGGGGGCGATACGCAGTATTTT
-	TRBV24-1	TRBJ2-5	-	CATSDAPLGRETQYF	TGTGCCACCAGTGACGCCCCTCTGGGGAGGGAGACCCAGTACTTC
once	TRBV27	TRBJ2-3	-	CASSMVQGDTQYF	TGTGCCAGCAGCATGGTACAGGGAGATACGCAGTATTTT
-	TRBV6-2/TRBV6-3	TRBJ2-2	-	CASSYSKAWAGGPGELFF	TGTGCCAGCAGTTACTCGAAGGCTTGGGCAGGGGGGCCCGGGGAGCTGTTTTTT
-	TRBV24-1	TRBJ1-5	-	CATSGPYGNQPQHF	TGTGCCACCAGCGGACCGTATGGCAATCAGCCCCAGCATTTT
-	TRBV5-1	TRBJ2-3	TRBD2	CASSLGKAGGTDTQYF	TGCGCCAGCAGCTTGGGGAAAGCGGGAGGCACAGATACGCAGTATTTT
once	TRBV6-2/TRBV6-3	TRBJ2-2	TRBD2	CASSYSTSGGTNTGELFF	TGTGCCAGCAGTTACTCGACTAGCGGGGGGACGAACACCGGGGAGCTGTTTTTT
-	TRBV5-1	TRBJ1-1	-	CASSLASLGVEEAFF	TGCGCCAGCAGCTTGGCGTCCCTAGGAGTCGAAGAGGCTTTCTTT
-	TRBV24-1	TRBJ2-7	TRBD1	CATSDPGQGADEQYF	TGTGCCACCAGTGATCCCGGACAGGGGGCGGACGAGCAGTACTTC
many	TRBV6-5	TRBJ2-7	TRBD2	CASSLGLGYEQYF	TGTGCCAGCAGTTTGGGACTAGGGTACGAGCAGTACTTC
-	TRBV19	TRBJ1-6	TRBD1	CASSLPNRGVNSPLHF	TGTGCCAGTAGTCTCCCGAACAGGGGAGTTAATTCACCCCTCCACTTT
-	TRBV30	TRBJ2-1	-	CAWSVGGTLNEQFF	TGTGCCTGGAGTGTAGGAGGGACTCTCAATGAGCAGTTCTTC
-	TRBV20-1	TRBJ1-1	-	CSATIQGLAFF	TGCAGTGCCACTATTCAGGGGTTAGCTTTCTTT
once	TRBV24-1	TRBJ1-2	TRBD1	CATSDSGTAGDFNYGYTF	TGTGCCACCAGTGACTCCGGGACAGCCGGTGACTTTAACTATGGCTACACCTTC
-	TRBV27	TRBJ1-2	-	CASSLSGHYNYGYTF	TGTGCCAGCAGTTTATCGGGACATTATAACTATGGCTACACCTTC
-	TRBV5-6	TRBJ2-1	TRBD2	CASSLSSLAGRNEQFF	TGTGCCAGCAGCTTGTCCTCCCTAGCGGGGAGAAATGAGCAGTTCTTC
few	TRBV24-1	TRBJ1-1	-	CATSGSGGGNTEAFF	TGTGCCACCAGTGGTTCTGGGGGCGGCAACACTGAAGCTTTCTTT
-	TRBV19	TRBJ1-2	TRBD1	CASSSGTGGYGYTF	TGTGCCAGTAGTTCCGGGACAGGGGGATATGGCTACACCTTC
-	TRBV6-2/TRBV6-3	TRBJ1-2	-	CASSYAYTLTGYTF	TGTGCCAGCAGTTACGCCTACACCCTAACTGGCTACACCTTC
-	TRBV30	TRBJ1-5	-	CAWSVQPNQPQHF	TGTGCCTGGAGTGTACAGCCAAATCAGCCCCAGCATTTT
few	TRBV25-1	TRBJ1-6	-	CASTLGTYNSPLHF	TGTGCCAGCACTTTAGGGACCTATAATTCACCCCTCCACTTT
once	TRBV5-5	TRBJ2-5	-	CASSLEWGAETQYF	TGTGCCAGCAGCTTGGAATGGGGCGCGGAGACCCAGTACTTC
-	TRBV7-8	TRBJ1-3	-	CASSLTVLSGNTIYF	TGTGCCAGCAGCTTAACTGTCCTTTCGGGAAACACCATATATTTT
-	TRBV7-3	TRBJ2-2	-	CASSLNGELFF	TGTGCCAGCAGCTTAAACGGGGAGCTGTTTTTT
-	TRBV5-1	TRBJ1-1	-	CASSLAGGTNTEAFF	TGCGCCAGCAGCTTGGCCGGCGGTACGAACACTGAAGCTTTCTTT
-	TRBV7-2	TRBJ1-6	-	CASSSRYRTDGSPLHF	TGTGCCAGCAGCTCCAGGTATAGGACAGACGGTTCACCCCTCCACTTT